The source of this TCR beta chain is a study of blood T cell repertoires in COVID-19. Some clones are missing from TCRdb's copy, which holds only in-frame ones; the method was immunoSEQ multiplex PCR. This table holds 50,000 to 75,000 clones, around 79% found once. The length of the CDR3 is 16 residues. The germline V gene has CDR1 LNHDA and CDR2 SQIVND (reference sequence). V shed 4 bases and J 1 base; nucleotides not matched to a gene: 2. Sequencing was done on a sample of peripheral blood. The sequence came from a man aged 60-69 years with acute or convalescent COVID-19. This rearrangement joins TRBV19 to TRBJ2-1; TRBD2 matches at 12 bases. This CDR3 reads CASSKTSGGSYNEQFF. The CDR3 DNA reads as TGTGCCAGTAGTAAGACTAGCGGGGGATCCTACAATGAGCAGTTCTTC.